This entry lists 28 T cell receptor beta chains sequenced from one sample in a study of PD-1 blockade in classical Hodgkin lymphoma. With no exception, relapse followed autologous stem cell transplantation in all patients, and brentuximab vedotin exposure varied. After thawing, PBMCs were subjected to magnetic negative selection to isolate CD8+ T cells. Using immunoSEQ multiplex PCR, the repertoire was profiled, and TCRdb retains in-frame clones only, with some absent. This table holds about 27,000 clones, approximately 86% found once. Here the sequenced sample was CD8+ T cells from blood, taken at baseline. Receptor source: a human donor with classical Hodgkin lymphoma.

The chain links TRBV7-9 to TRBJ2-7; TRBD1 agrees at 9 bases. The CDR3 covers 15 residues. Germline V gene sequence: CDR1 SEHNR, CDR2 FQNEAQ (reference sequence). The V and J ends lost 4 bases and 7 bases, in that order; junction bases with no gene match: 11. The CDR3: CASSSGTGYFREQYF. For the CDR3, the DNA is TGTGCCAGCAGCTCCGGGACAGGGTACTTTCGGGAGCAGTACTTC.

CDR3: CASSESRGSTDTQYF. The CDR3 DNA reads as TGCGCCAGCAGTGAGTCCAGGGGAAGCACAGATACGCAGTATTTT. This sequence joins TRBV10-2 and TRBJ2-3, with D tentatively TRBD1 (6 bases). V lost 0 bases and J lost 0, with 7 bases in between. The CDR3 contains 15 residues. Germline V lookup: CDR1 WSHSY, CDR2 SAAADI.

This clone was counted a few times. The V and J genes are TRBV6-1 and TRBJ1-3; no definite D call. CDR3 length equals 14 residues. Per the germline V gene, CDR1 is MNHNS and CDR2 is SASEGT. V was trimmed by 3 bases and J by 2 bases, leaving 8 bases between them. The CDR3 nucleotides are TGTGCCAGCAGTGAGGGTAATACTGGAAACACCATATATTTT. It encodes CASSEGNTGNTIYF.

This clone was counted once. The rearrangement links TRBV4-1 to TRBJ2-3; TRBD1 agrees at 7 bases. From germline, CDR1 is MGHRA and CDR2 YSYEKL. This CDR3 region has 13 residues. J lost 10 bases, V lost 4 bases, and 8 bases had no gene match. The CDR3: CASSLFQGEAQYF. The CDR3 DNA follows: TGCGCCAGCAGCCTATTCCAGGGGGAAGCGCAGTATTTT.

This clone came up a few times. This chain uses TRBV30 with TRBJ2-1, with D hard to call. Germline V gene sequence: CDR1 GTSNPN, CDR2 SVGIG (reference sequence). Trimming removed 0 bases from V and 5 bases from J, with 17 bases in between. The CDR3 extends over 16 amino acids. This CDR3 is CAWSVLPSWADNEQFF. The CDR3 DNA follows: TGTGCCTGGAGTGTTCTCCCTTCCTGGGCGGACAATGAGCAGTTCTTC.

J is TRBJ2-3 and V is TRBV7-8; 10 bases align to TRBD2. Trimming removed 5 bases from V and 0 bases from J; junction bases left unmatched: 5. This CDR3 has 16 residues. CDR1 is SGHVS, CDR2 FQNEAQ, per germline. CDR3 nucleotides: TGTGCCAGCAGCCTGTGGACTAGCGGTAGCACAGATACGCAGTATTTT. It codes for CASSLWTSGSTDTQYF.

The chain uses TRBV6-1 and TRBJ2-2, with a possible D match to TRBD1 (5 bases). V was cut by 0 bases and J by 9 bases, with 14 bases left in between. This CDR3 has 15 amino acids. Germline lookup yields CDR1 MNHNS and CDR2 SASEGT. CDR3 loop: CASSEAALPDRELFF. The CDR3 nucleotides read TGTGCCAGCAGTGAAGCAGCCCTGCCGGACAGGGAGCTGTTTTTT.

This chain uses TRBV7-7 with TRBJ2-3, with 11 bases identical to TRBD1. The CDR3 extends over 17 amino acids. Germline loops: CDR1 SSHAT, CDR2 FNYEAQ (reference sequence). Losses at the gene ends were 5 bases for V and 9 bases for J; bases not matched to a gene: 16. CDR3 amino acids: CASSPEVGTGGLGTQYF. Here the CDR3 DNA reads TGTGCCAGCAGCCCGGAGGTCGGGACAGGGGGTTTAGGGACGCAGTATTTT.

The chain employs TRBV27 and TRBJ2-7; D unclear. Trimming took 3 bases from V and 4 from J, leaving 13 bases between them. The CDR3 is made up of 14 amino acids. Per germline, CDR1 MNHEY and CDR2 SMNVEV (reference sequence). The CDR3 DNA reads TGTGCCAGCAGTTTGGTAGGGCCCGGGTACGAGCAGTACTTC. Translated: CASSLVGPGYEQYF.

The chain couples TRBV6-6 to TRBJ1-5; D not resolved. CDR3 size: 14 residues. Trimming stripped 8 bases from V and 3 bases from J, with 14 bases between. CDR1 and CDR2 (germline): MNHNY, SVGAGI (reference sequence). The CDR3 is CASSRQHPNQPQHF. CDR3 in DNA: TGTGCCAGCTCTCGGCAGCATCCCAATCAGCCCCAGCATTTT.

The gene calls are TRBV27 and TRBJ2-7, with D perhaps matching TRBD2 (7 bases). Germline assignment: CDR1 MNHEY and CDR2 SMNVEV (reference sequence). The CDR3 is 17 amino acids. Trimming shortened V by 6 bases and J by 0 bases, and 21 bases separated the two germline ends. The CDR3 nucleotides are TGTGCCAGCAGCCGCGGACTAGGGCAGGGGAGCTCCTACGAGCAGTACTTC. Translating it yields CASSRGLGQGSSYEQYF.

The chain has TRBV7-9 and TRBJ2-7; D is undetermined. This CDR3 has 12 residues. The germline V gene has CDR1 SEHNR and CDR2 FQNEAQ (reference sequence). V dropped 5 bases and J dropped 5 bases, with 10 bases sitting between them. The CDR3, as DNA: TGTGCCAGCAGCCATCTACGAGACGAGCAGTACTTC. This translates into CASSHLRDEQYF.

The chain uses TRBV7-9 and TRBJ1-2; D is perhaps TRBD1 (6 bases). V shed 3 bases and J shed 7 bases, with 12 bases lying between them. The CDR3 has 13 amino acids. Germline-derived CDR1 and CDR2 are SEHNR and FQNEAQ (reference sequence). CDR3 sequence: CASSFRQEFGYTF. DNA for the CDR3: TGTGCCAGCAGCTTTAGACAGGAATTTGGCTACACCTTC.

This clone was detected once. CDR3 residues: CASSTTGQGYF. For the CDR3, the DNA is TGTGCCAGCAGCACTACGGGACAGGGCTACTTC. The rearrangement joins TRBV7-9 to TRBJ2-7, with 9 bases identical to TRBD1. The CDR3 runs to 11 residues. V lost 5 bases, J lost 13 bases, and 6 bases stayed unmatched. Germline lookup yields CDR1 SEHNR and CDR2 FQNEAQ (reference sequence).

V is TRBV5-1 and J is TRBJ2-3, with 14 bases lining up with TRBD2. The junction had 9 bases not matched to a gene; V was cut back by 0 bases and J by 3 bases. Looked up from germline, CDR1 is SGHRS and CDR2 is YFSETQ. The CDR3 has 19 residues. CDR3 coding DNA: TGCGCCAGCAGCTTGGCGTCCCGGACTAGCGGGAGGACAACAGATACGCAGTATTTT. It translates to CASSLASRTSGRTTDTQYF.

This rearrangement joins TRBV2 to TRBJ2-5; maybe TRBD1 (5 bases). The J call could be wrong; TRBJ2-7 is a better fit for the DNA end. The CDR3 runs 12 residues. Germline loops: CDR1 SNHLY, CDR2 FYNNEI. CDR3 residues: CASKGRVYEQYF. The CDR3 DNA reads TGTGCCAGCAAGGGCAGGGTCTACGAGCAGTACTTC.

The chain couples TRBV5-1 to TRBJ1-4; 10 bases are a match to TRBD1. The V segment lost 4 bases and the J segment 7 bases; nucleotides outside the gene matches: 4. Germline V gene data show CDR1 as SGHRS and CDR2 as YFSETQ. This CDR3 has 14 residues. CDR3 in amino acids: CASSVTGGPEKLFF. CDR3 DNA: TGCGCCAGCAGCGTGACAGGGGGCCCTGAAAAACTGTTTTTT.

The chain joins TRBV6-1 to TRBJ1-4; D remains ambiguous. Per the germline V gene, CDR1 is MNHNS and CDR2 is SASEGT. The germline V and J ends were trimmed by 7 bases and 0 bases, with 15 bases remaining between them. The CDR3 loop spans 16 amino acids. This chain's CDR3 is CASMEAIRATNEKLFF. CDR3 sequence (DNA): TGTGCCAGCATGGAAGCTATTCGAGCAACTAATGAAAAACTGTTTTTT.

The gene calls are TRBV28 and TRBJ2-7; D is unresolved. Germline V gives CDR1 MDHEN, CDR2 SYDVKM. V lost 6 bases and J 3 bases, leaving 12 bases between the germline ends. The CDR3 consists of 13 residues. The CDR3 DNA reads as TGTGCCAGCAGCGGACCGAAGGACTACGAGCAGTACTTC. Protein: CASSGPKDYEQYF.

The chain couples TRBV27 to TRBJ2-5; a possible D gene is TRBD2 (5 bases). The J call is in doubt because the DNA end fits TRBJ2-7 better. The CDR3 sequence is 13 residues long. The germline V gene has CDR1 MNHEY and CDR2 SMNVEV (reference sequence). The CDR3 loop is CASSFAGPGEQYF. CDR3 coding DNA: TGTGCCAGCAGTTTCGCGGGCCCGGGCGAGCAGTACTTC.

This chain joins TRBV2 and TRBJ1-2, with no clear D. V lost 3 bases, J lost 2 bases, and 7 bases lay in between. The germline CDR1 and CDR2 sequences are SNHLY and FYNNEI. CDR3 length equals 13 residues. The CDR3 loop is CASSDRRNYGYTF. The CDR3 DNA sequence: TGTGCCAGCAGTGACCGACGGAACTATGGCTACACCTTC.

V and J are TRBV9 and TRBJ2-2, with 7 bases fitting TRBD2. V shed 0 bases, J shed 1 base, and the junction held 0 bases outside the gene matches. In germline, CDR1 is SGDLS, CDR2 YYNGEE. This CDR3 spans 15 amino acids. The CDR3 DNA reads TGTGCCAGCAGCGTAGCGGGGGGGAACACCGGGGAGCTGTTTTTT. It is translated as CASSVAGGNTGELFF.

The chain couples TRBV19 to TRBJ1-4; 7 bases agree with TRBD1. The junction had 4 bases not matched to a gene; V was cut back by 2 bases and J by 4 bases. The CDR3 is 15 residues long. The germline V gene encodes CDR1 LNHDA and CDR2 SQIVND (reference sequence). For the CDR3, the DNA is TGTGCCAGTAGTATACTGGGGACAGTTAATGAAAAACTGTTTTTT. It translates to CASSILGTVNEKLFF.

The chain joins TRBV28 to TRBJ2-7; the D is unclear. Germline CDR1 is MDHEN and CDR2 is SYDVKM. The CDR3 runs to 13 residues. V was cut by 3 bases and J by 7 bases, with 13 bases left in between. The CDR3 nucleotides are TGTGCCAGCAGTTTCGGTTCGAATCCGGAGCAGTACTTC. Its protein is CASSFGSNPEQYF.

CDR3 nucleotide sequence: TGTGCCAGCAGCGTAGATGGGGGCTACGAGCAGTACTTC. It is translated as CASSVDGGYEQYF. V gene TRBV9 combines with J gene TRBJ2-7; perhaps D is TRBD1 or TRBD2 (5 bases each). CDR1 and CDR2 from the germline V gene are SGDLS and YYNGEE. The CDR3 contains 13 residues. The V end was cut by 0 bases, the J end by 3 bases, with 7 bases between. Complete variable domain (other parts from reference TRBV9 and TRBJ2-7): DSGVTQTPKHLITATGQRVTLRCSPRSGDLSVYWYQQSLDQGLQFLIQYYNGEERAKGNILERFSAQQFPDLHSELNLSSLELGDSALYFCASSVDGGYEQYFGPGTRLTVT.

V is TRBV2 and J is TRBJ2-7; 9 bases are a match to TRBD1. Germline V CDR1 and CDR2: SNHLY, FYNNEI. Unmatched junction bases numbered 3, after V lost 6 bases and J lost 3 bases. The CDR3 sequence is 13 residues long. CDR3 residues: CASRAGQGYEQYF. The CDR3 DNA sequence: TGTGCCAGCAGGGCGGGACAGGGCTACGAGCAGTACTTC.

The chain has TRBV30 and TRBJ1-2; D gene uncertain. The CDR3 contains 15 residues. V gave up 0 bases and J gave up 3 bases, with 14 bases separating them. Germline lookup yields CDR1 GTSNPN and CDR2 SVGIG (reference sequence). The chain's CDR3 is CAWSVSVGWDYGYTF. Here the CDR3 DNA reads TGTGCCTGGAGTGTGTCTGTGGGGTGGGACTATGGCTACACCTTC.

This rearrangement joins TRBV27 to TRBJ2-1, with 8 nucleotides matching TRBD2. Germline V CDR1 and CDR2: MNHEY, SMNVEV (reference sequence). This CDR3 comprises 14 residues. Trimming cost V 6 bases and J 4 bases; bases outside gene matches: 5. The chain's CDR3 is CASRSGSRYNEQFF. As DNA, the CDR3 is TGTGCCAGCAGGAGCGGGAGTCGATACAATGAGCAGTTCTTC.